Listed here are 17 T cell receptor beta chains from one sample, sequenced in a study of T cell responses to AZD1222 COVID-19 vaccine. Clones were sequenced by immunoSEQ multiplex PCR, and TCRdb holds only the in-frame ones, with some missing. Seen here are more than 95,000 clones, more than 85% observed once, and the top ten hold under 3.5%. This specimen consisted of peripheral blood, obtained on day 0 of AZD1222 vaccination. The receptors originated from an adult in good health.

The chain joins TRBV3-1 (or the pseudogene TRBV3-2) to TRBJ1-3; possibly TRBD1 for D (5 bases). CDR1 is LGHDT, CDR2 YNNKEL, per germline (reference sequence). Trimming pared 2 bases from V and 0 bases from J, leaving 17 bases between. The CDR3 covers 18 residues. The CDR3 coding sequence is TGTGCCAGCAGCCAATCGCCGGTCTCGGGGGTCTCTGGAAACACCATATATTTT. This codes for CASSQSPVSGVSGNTIYF.

The genes are TRBV5-1 and TRBJ2-3; D not resolved. Germline CDR1 is SGHRS and CDR2 is YFSETQ. The CDR3 has 16 amino acids. V lost 5 bases and J lost 0, with 16 bases in between. The CDR3 spells CASRPFPNSSTDTQYF. The CDR3 DNA is TGCGCCAGCAGGCCCTTTCCGAACTCTAGCACAGATACGCAGTATTTT.

This rearrangement joins TRBV7-8 to TRBJ1-1, with D perhaps matching TRBD1 (5 bases). Between the trimmed V and J ends, which lost 4 bases and 5 bases, there was a span of 14 bases. Germline CDR1 is SGHVS and CDR2 is FQNEAQ. The length of the CDR3 is 14 residues. Here the CDR3 reads CASSWGTVVTEAFF. The CDR3 coding sequence is TGTGCCAGCAGCTGGGGGACGGTGGTTACTGAAGCTTTCTTT.

The genes are TRBV7-8 and TRBJ2-7; 11 bases line up with TRBD2. CDR1 is SGHVS, CDR2 FQNEAQ, per germline. V lost 5 bases and J lost 7; bases outside the gene matches: 10. The CDR3 totals 15 residues. CDR3 coding DNA: TGTGCCAGCAGCCTAATACTAGCGGGAGTTGATGAGCAGTACTTC. Its protein product is CASSLILAGVDEQYF. Full variable domain (missing parts from reference TRBV7-8 and TRBJ2-7): GAGVSQSPRYKVAKRGQDVALRCDPISGHVSLFWYQQALGQGPEFLTYFQNEAQLDKSGLPSDRFFAERPEGSVSTLKIQRTQQEDSAVYLCASSLILAGVDEQYFGPGTRLTVT.

The chain recombines TRBV29-1 with TRBJ2-5; 10 bases fit TRBD2. Germline CDR1 and CDR2: SQVTM and ANQGSEA. The CDR3 length is 13 residues. With V trimmed by 8 bases and J by 5 bases, 8 bases remained unmatched. This CDR3 is CSLTSGVGETQYF. CDR3 nucleotides: TGCAGCCTTACTAGCGGGGTAGGGGAGACCCAGTACTTC.

This clone was found once. The J gene is TRBJ2-7, the V gene TRBV5-6; possibly TRBD2 for D (5 bases). Germline V gene lookup returns CDR1 SGHDT and CDR2 YYEEEE. V lost 2 bases and J lost 1, with 7 bases in between. The length of the CDR3 is 13 residues. The CDR3 sequence is CASSLAVSYEQYF. The CDR3 bases are TGTGCCAGCAGCTTAGCGGTTTCCTACGAGCAGTACTTC.

As to this clone: Germline and junction disagree at one end, which may indicate a read error. This rearrangement joins TRBV4-2 to TRBJ1-2, with a tentative D call TRBD1 (5 bases). Germline V gene data show CDR1 as LGHNA and CDR2 as YNFKEQ. The CDR3 sequence is 14 residues long. The CDR3 protein is CASSQPEGWGRPVF. CDR3 in DNA: TGTGCCAGCAGCCAGCCCGAGGGGTGGGGCAGGCCCGTCTTC.

V is TRBV11-2 and J is TRBJ2-1, with a tentative D call TRBD1 (6 bases). Germline-derived CDR1 and CDR2 are SGHAT and FQNNGV. CDR3 length: 18 amino acids. The ends were cut back, 1 base at V and 7 bases at J, with 23 bases in the middle. CDR3 DNA sequence: TGTGCCAGCAGCTTAGTTCCCTTTGGGGGCGCGTTGAGGAATGAGCAGTTCTTC. Protein sequence: CASSLVPFGGALRNEQFF.

This clone was found once. The rearrangement uses TRBV19 and TRBJ2-1; 9 bases line up with TRBD2. This CDR3 region has 14 residues. The germline V gene encodes CDR1 LNHDA and CDR2 SQIVND (reference sequence). The V gene end was trimmed by 6 bases and the J gene end by 8 bases; junction bases not matched to a gene: 8. This CDR3 reads CASRLAGNRDEQFF. DNA for the CDR3: TGTGCCAGTAGGCTAGCGGGAAATCGGGATGAGCAGTTCTTC.

This chain connects TRBV19 to TRBJ1-6; D unclear. Trimming took 4 bases from V and 7 from J, leaving 17 bases between them. The CDR3 is 16 amino acids. Germline V gene sequence: CDR1 LNHDA, CDR2 SQIVND (reference sequence). The CDR3 loop reads CASSRRDRPKNSPLHF. The CDR3 bases are TGTGCCAGTAGTAGGCGAGACCGTCCAAAAAATTCACCCCTCCACTTT.

The V call is TRBV7-2, the J call TRBJ2-1, with D unresolved. From germline, CDR1 is SGHTA and CDR2 FQGNSA. The V gene lost 11 bases and the J gene lost 0 bases, with 11 bases spanning the gap. This CDR3 spans 13 amino acids. In nucleotides, the CDR3 is TGTGCCCCCAGGCGCGTCTCCTACAATGAGCAGTTCTTC. It yields the protein CAPRRVSYNEQFF.

The chain links TRBV15 to TRBJ1-6; D gene uncertain. Germline CDR1 reads LNHNV; CDR2 reads YYDKDF (reference sequence). CDR3 size: 15 residues. V dropped 0 bases and J dropped 11 bases, with 14 bases sitting between them. The CDR3: CATSRDRKSRPPLHF. The CDR3 DNA follows: TGTGCCACCAGCAGAGATCGAAAGTCTCGGCCACCCCTCCACTTT. Full variable domain (outside the CDR3, taken from reference TRBV15 and TRBJ1-6): DAMVIQNPRYQVTQFGKPVTLSCSQTLNHNVMYWYQQKSSQAPKLLFHYYDKDFNNEADTPDNFQSRRPNTSFCFLDIRSPGLGDTAMYLCATSRDRKSRPPLHFGNGTRLTVT.

The J gene is TRBJ2-3, the V gene TRBV20-1; D call uncertain. CDR1 and CDR2 from the germline V gene are DFQATT and SNEGSKA (reference sequence). This CDR3 comprises 11 residues. Trimming removed 6 bases at V and 2 bases at J, with 6 bases between. CDR3 in amino acids: CSAPLTDTQYF. The CDR3 nucleotides read TGCAGTGCCCCCCTCACAGATACGCAGTATTTT.

The chain carries TRBV12-3 or TRBV12-4 and TRBJ1-1; D perhaps matches TRBD1 (6 bases). Trimming took off 3 bases at V and 3 bases at J, with 8 bases between the two ends. This CDR3 is built from 13 residues. In DNA, the CDR3 is TGTGCCAGCAGTTTTGCAGGGGACACTGAAGCTTTCTTT. This encodes CASSFAGDTEAFF.

J is TRBJ2-7 and V is TRBV19; TRBD1 agrees at 8 bases. Unmatched junction bases numbered 10, after V lost 6 bases and J lost 6 bases. Germline values: CDR1 LNHDA, CDR2 SQIVND (reference sequence). This CDR3 comprises 14 residues. Here the CDR3 reads CASRNTGGKSEQYF. CDR3 coding DNA: TGTGCCAGTAGGAACACAGGGGGGAAGTCCGAGCAGTACTTC.

The V gene is TRBV29-1, the J gene TRBJ2-7; no definite D call. This CDR3 contains 14 residues. With 4 bases removed from V and 4 bases from J, the gap between germline ends came to 17 bases. From germline, CDR1 is SQVTM and CDR2 ANQGSEA. CDR3 sequence reads: CSVGATGVAYEQYF. CDR3 in DNA: TGCAGCGTTGGTGCTACGGGCGTTGCGTACGAGCAGTACTTC.

The chain combines TRBV7-9 with TRBJ2-3; 8 bases fit TRBD2. CDR3 length: 13 amino acids. The junction had 4 bases not matched to a gene; V was cut back by 1 base and J by 10 bases. Germline assignment: CDR1 SEHNR and CDR2 FQNEAQ (reference sequence). The CDR3 nucleotides are TGTGCCAGCAGCTTAGACGGGGGGGCTGCGCAGTATTTT. This gives the protein CASSLDGGAAQYF. The full variable domain, rest sourced from reference TRBV7-9 and TRBJ2-3, is DTGVSQNPRHKITKRGQNVTFRCDPISEHNRLYWYRQTLGQGPEFLTYFQNEAQLEKSRLLSDRFSAERPKGSFSTLEIQRTEQGDSAMYLCASSLDGGAAQYFGPGTRLTVL.